This T cell receptor beta chain was recorded in a study of blood T cell repertoires in COVID-19. Study background: The samples span acute and convalescent COVID-19 from the United States, Italy and Spain. Sources were T cells, B-cell-depleted T cells, or PBMCs; the material itself was cDNA or gDNA.

This clone was detected only once. Distinct nucleotide sequences in the sample also encode this CDR3. In the original workflow: Nucleated cell counts were estimated from reference gene primer amplification. The protocol was immunoSEQ multiplex PCR, while the TCRdb copy is restricted to in-frame clones and leaves out a portion. The V and J calls and the clone size are those of that table, but D and trimming were determined from the DNA. The sample carries about 200,000 clones, about 85% recorded once. The sample consisted of peripheral blood. This sequence was found in an elderly woman with acute or convalescent COVID-19.

The CDR3 DNA reads TGTGCCAGCAGCTTAGCGGGGGGTAACGAGCAGTACTTC. Translating gives CASSLAGGNEQYF. The gene calls are TRBV7-9 and TRBJ2-7; D may be TRBD2 (6 bases). Germline V gene data show CDR1 as SEHNR and CDR2 as FQNEAQ (reference sequence). The CDR3 consists of 13 residues. Trimming left V 0 bases short and J 5 bases short, with 8 bases between.